This is a list of T cell receptor beta chains from one sample in a study of T-cell reconstitution after alpha-beta-depleted transplantation in children. TCRdb itself ran the PCR reads through MiXCR, one entry per CDR3 protein. The table includes about 540,000 distinct CDR3 sequences, roughly 30% detected once. Sequences were derived from PBMCs, sampled before TCRalphabeta/CD19-depleted stem cell transplant. The receptors were sampled from a boy in the first two years of life with Wiskott-Aldrich syndrome, due to receive a stem cell transplant. Each CDR3 is given with its conserved first and last residue. D genes are given only for firm matches. The size of a clone is reported for some rows only, either as once, few or many, or as a class for expanded clones.

V: TRBV5-1
J: TRBJ1-4
length: 13
size: NA
D: NA
DNA: TGCGCCAGCAGCTTCTCATCCTCTGAAAAACTGTTTTTT
CDR3: CASSFSSSEKLFF

V: TRBV6-5
J: TRBJ2-7
length: 15
size: NA
D: TRBD2
DNA: TGTGCCAGCAGTTACTCGAAAGGGACTAGTCACGAGCAGTACTTC
CDR3: CASSYSKGTSHEQYF

V: TRBV6-1
J: TRBJ1-1
length: 11
size: NA
D: NA
DNA: TGTGCCAGCATTCGACGGGCCGAAGCTTTCTTT
CDR3: CASIRRAEAFF

V: TRBV9
J: TRBJ2-3
length: 14
size: NA
D: TRBD2
DNA: TGTGCCAGCAGCGTATTAGCTAGCGGGGATACGCAGTATTTT
CDR3: CASSVLASGDTQYF

V: TRBV20-1
J: TRBJ1-1
length: 13
size: few
D: NA
DNA: TGCAGTGCGCACAGGGTCATGAACACTGAAGCTTTCTTT
CDR3: CSAHRVMNTEAFF

V: TRBV29-1
J: TRBJ2-7
length: 12
size: many
D: TRBD1
DNA: TGCAGCGTAGGACAGGGATCCTACGAGCAGTACTTC
CDR3: CSVGQGSYEQYF

V: TRBV30
J: TRBJ2-2
length: 13
size: NA
D: NA
DNA: TGTGCCTGCGACAGGTATCCTGCCGGGGAGCTGTTTTTT
CDR3: CACDRYPAGELFF

V: TRBV27
J: TRBJ2-7
length: 17
size: NA
D: NA
DNA: TGTGCCAGCAGTCCATATGGGCCGCGGGGGCTAGGCCACGAGCAGTACTTC
CDR3: CASSPYGPRGLGHEQYF

V: TRBV20-1
J: TRBJ1-2
length: 12
size: few
D: NA
DNA: TGCAGTGCTAGAGATCCGGGGGAAGGCTACACCTTC
CDR3: CSARDPGEGYTF

V: TRBV4-1
J: TRBJ1-1
length: 13
size: NA
D: NA
DNA: TGCGCCAGCAGCCTCTGGGGGGACACTGAAGCTTTCTTT
CDR3: CASSLWGDTEAFF

V: TRBV27
J: TRBJ2-6
length: 15
size: few
D: NA
DNA: TGTGCCAGCAGTTTACTCGGGTTTGGGGCCAACGTCCTGACTTTC
CDR3: CASSLLGFGANVLTF

V: TRBV29-1
J: TRBJ1-1
length: 13
size: many
D: NA
DNA: TGCAGCGCGGAGGGGTATTCGGACACTGAAGCTTTCTTT
CDR3: CSAEGYSDTEAFF

V: TRBV5-1
J: TRBJ2-5
length: 18
size: many
D: TRBD2
DNA: TGCGCCAGCAACGGACTAGCGGGAGGACCGAAGAAAGAAGAGACCCAGTACTTC
CDR3: CASNGLAGGPKKEETQYF

V: TRBV2
J: TRBJ2-5
length: 13
size: many
D: TRBD1
DNA: TGTGCCAGCTGGGACAGGGGGCGGGAGACCCAGTACTTC
CDR3: CASWDRGRETQYF

V: TRBV27
J: TRBJ2-1
length: 17
size: NA
D: TRBD2
DNA: TGTGCCAGCAGTTTTGGGCTAGCGGGAGGAACCAGCAATGAGCAGTTCTTC
CDR3: CASSFGLAGGTSNEQFF

V: TRBV15
J: TRBJ2-1
length: 20
size: few
D: NA
DNA: TGTGCCACCAGCAGAGATTTGGGCCAACTTTCGGGAGTCGTCTACAATGAGCAGTTCTTC
CDR3: CATSRDLGQLSGVVYNEQFF

V: TRBV7-2
J: TRBJ2-1
length: 16
size: NA
D: TRBD2
DNA: TGTGCCAGCAGTCAAGGACTAGCGGGAGGGCAGAATGAGCAGTTCTTC
CDR3: CASSQGLAGGQNEQFF

V: TRBV7-8
J: TRBJ2-1
length: 15
size: NA
D: TRBD2
DNA: TGTGCCAGCAGCTTAGCTAGCGGGAGCGACTATGAGCAGTTCTTC
CDR3: CASSLASGSDYEQFF

V: TRBV24-1
J: TRBJ2-2
length: 14
size: many
D: NA
DNA: TGTGCCACCAGTGGTTGGACTGGCACCGGGGAGCTGTTTTTT
CDR3: CATSGWTGTGELFF

V: TRBV5-1
J: TRBJ2-7
length: 14
size: few
D: TRBD1
DNA: TGCGCCAGCAGCCAAGGGACAGGTATCTACGAGCAGTACTTC
CDR3: CASSQGTGIYEQYF

V: TRBV4-1
J: TRBJ2-2
length: 15
size: NA
D: NA
DNA: TGCGCCAGCAGCAGAGGTCGGGCCCTAGCCGGGGAGCTGTTTTTT
CDR3: CASSRGRALAGELFF

V: TRBV5-1
J: TRBJ2-7
length: 13
size: NA
D: NA
DNA: TGCGCCAGCAGCCCGGTTCCAGACTACGAGCAGTACTTC
CDR3: CASSPVPDYEQYF

V: TRBV5-1
J: TRBJ2-1
length: 17
size: NA
D: TRBD2
DNA: TGCGCCAGCAGCTTAGTATCTCGCGCGACTAGCGGGAATGAGCAGTTCTTC
CDR3: CASSLVSRATSGNEQFF

V: TRBV20-1
J: TRBJ1-6
length: 15
size: few
D: TRBD1
DNA: TGCAGTGCATCTACTCAGGGGGCGGGGGGTTCACCCCTCCACTTT
CDR3: CSASTQGAGGSPLHF

V: TRBV24-1
J: TRBJ2-3
length: 15
size: NA
D: NA
DNA: TGTGCCACCAGTGATTACAGGGATAGCACAGATACGCAGTATTTT
CDR3: CATSDYRDSTDTQYF

V: TRBV5-1
J: TRBJ2-7
length: 16
size: few
D: NA
DNA: TGCGCCAGCAGCTTGGCCTCCCAGGTAGGGTCCTACGAGCAGTACTTC
CDR3: CASSLASQVGSYEQYF

V: TRBV5-8
J: TRBJ2-5
length: 13
size: NA
D: TRBD1
DNA: TGTGCCAGCAGCTACGACAGGGAATCGACCCAGTACTTC
CDR3: CASSYDRESTQYF

V: TRBV10-3
J: TRBJ2-3
length: 14
size: NA
D: TRBD1
DNA: TGTGCCATCAGGAGGACAGGGGACACAGATACGCAGTATTTT
CDR3: CAIRRTGDTDTQYF

V: TRBV7-2
J: TRBJ2-1
length: 17
size: NA
D: TRBD2
DNA: TGTGCCAGCAGCTTACTCCGGGTAGCGGGAATATACAATGAGCAGTTCTTC
CDR3: CASSLLRVAGIYNEQFF

V: TRBV28
J: TRBJ2-2
length: 16
size: NA
D: NA
DNA: TGTGCCAGCAGTACCACCCGGGCCCCGAACACCGGGGAGCTGTTTTTT
CDR3: CASSTTRAPNTGELFF

V: TRBV6-2/TRBV6-3
J: TRBJ1-4
length: 13
size: few
D: NA
DNA: TGTGCCAGCAGTTACTCCGAAGACAAAAAACTGTTTTTT
CDR3: CASSYSEDKKLFF

V: TRBV20-1
J: TRBJ1-5
length: 14
size: few
D: NA
DNA: TGCAGTGCTAGAGGAGAGACAGCAATACAGCCCCAGCATTTT
CDR3: CSARGETAIQPQHF

V: TRBV11-2
J: TRBJ2-7
length: 14
size: NA
D: NA
DNA: TGTGCCAGCAGCTTATTTCGGGCCGGTCTCGAGCAGTACTTC
CDR3: CASSLFRAGLEQYF

V: TRBV14
J: TRBJ2-3
length: 15
size: few
D: TRBD2
DNA: TGTGCCAGCAGCCAACGGACTAGCGGGAGAGATACGCAGTATTTT
CDR3: CASSQRTSGRDTQYF

V: TRBV12-3/TRBV12-4
J: TRBJ2-7
length: 14
size: NA
D: TRBD1
DNA: TGTGCCAGCAGTTTAAGGGACAGCGCCGACGAGCAGTACTTC
CDR3: CASSLRDSADEQYF

V: TRBV11-3
J: TRBJ2-3
length: 13
size: few
D: NA
DNA: TGTGCCAGCAGCGACGAGGCCTCAGATACGCAGTATTTT
CDR3: CASSDEASDTQYF

V: TRBV20-1
J: TRBJ2-1
length: 14
size: few
D: NA
DNA: TGCAGTGCTCTCTCTGGCGGGTCGTTCGATGAGCAGTTCTTC
CDR3: CSALSGGSFDEQFF

V: TRBV10-3
J: TRBJ2-6
length: 15
size: few
D: TRBD1
DNA: TGTGCCATCAGCCGACAGGGCTTCGGGGCCAACGTCCTGACTTTC
CDR3: CAISRQGFGANVLTF

V: TRBV20-1
J: TRBJ2-7
length: 13
size: NA
D: NA
DNA: TGCAGTGCCGCCACCATGAGCTCCTACGAGCAGTACTTC
CDR3: CSAATMSSYEQYF

V: TRBV14
J: TRBJ2-7
length: 13
size: few
D: NA
DNA: TGTGCCAGCAGCGACAAGGGTTGGTACGAGCAGTACTTC
CDR3: CASSDKGWYEQYF

V: TRBV10-1
J: TRBJ2-1
length: 20
size: NA
D: TRBD2
DNA: TGCGCCAGCAGTGCCGCCGGGTCCCTGACTAGCGGGGGAAACTACAATGAGCAGTTCTTC
CDR3: CASSAAGSLTSGGNYNEQFF

V: TRBV20-1
J: TRBJ2-1
length: 11
size: once
D: NA
DNA: TGCAGTGCGCAGACTAGTGGTGAGCGGTTCTTC
CDR3: CSAQTSGERFF

V: TRBV4-1
J: TRBJ2-2
length: 16
size: NA
D: NA
DNA: TGCGCCAGCAGCCGCATTACAGGAGTGCCCACCGGGGAGCTGTTTTTT
CDR3: CASSRITGVPTGELFF

V: TRBV15
J: TRBJ1-2
length: 15
size: NA
D: NA
DNA: TGTGCCACCAGCAGAGGGACCGAAGCTAACTATGGCTACACCTTC
CDR3: CATSRGTEANYGYTF

V: TRBV9
J: TRBJ2-7
length: 16
size: few
D: TRBD2
DNA: TGTGCCAGCAGCGTAGAGGAGCGGGAGGGAACTTACGAGCAGTACTTC
CDR3: CASSVEEREGTYEQYF

V: TRBV4-1
J: TRBJ2-7
length: 21
size: few
D: TRBD2
DNA: TGCGCCAGCAGCCTCACTGGGGGTCCGGGACTAGCGGGAGGGAGCTCCTACGAGCAGTACTTC
CDR3: CASSLTGGPGLAGGSSYEQYF

V: TRBV25-1
J: TRBJ1-2
length: 14
size: NA
D: NA
DNA: TGTGCCAGCAGTGCCCAGTCAGGGCCCTATGGCTACACCTTC
CDR3: CASSAQSGPYGYTF

V: TRBV18
J: TRBJ1-6
length: 17
size: NA
D: NA
DNA: TGTGCCAGCTCGCCGCCCGGACCAAGCTCCTATAATTCACCCCTCCACTTT
CDR3: CASSPPGPSSYNSPLHF

V: TRBV5-1
J: TRBJ2-3
length: 14
size: NA
D: TRBD1
DNA: TGCGCCAGCAGCCTAGACAGGGATATAGATACGCAGTATTTT
CDR3: CASSLDRDIDTQYF

V: TRBV5-5
J: TRBJ2-5
length: 15
size: NA
D: NA
DNA: TGTGCCAGCAGCTTGGGATGGGTGCCTCAAGAGACCCAGTACTTC
CDR3: CASSLGWVPQETQYF

V: TRBV7-2
J: TRBJ2-5
length: 17
size: NA
D: TRBD1
DNA: TGTGCCAGCAGCTTTTGGGCCTCAGGGGGCGCGCTTGAGACCCAGTACTTC
CDR3: CASSFWASGGALETQYF

V: TRBV29-1
J: TRBJ1-3
length: 15
size: NA
D: NA
DNA: TGCAGCGTTGGGGGGACGGAAAGCTCTGGAAACACCATATATTTT
CDR3: CSVGGTESSGNTIYF